These 7 T cell receptor beta chains share one sample of origin, sequenced in a study of beta chain features in type 1 diabetes. Since all of the isolated RNA was reverse transcribed, expressed TCRB transcripts were what got sequenced. Profiling relied on immunoSEQ multiplex PCR, and the TCRdb table lists in-frame clones only, not all of them. The repertoire holds some 270,000 clones, with roughly 15% as singletons. Sequenced input: naive CD4+ T cells from blood. Source of these receptors: a woman aged 40 to 50 in good health.

This clone was found many times. J is TRBJ2-7 and V is TRBV13, with 7 bases lining up with TRBD2. CDR3 length: 13 residues. With 6 bases clipped from V and 3 bases from J, the junction kept 5 bases outside the gene matches. Germline loops: CDR1 PRHDT, CDR2 FYEKMQ (reference sequence). This CDR3 reads CASRWGGIYEQYF. The CDR3 coding sequence is TGTGCCAGCAGGTGGGGGGGAATCTACGAGCAGTACTTC.

This clone appeared a single time. The CDR3 region is CASSDRVNSPLHF. As DNA, the CDR3 is TGCGCCAGCAGTGACAGGGTTAATTCACCCCTCCACTTT. V gene TRBV10-2 combines with J gene TRBJ1-6; D is possibly TRBD1 (5 bases). CDR3 size: 13 residues. Germline-derived CDR1 and CDR2 are WSHSY and SAAADI. V dropped 3 bases and J dropped 6 bases, with 6 bases sitting between them.

This clone showed up just a few times. The rearrangement links TRBV7-2 to TRBJ2-1; 8 bases align to TRBD2. Unmatched junction bases numbered 10, after V lost 2 bases and J lost 10 bases. CDR1 SGHTA and CDR2 FQGNSA come from the germline V gene. This CDR3 spans 15 amino acids. CDR3 amino acids: CASSLRRGVHLEQFF. CDR3 in DNA: TGTGCCAGCAGCTTAAGGCGGGGGGTACATTTAGAGCAGTTCTTC. The whole variable domain, remainder taken from reference TRBV7-2 and TRBJ2-1, is GAGVSQSPSNKVTEKGKDVELRCDPISGHTALYWYRQSLGQGLEFLIYFQGNSAPDKSGLPSDRFSAERTGGSVSTLTIQRTQQEDSAVYLCASSLRRGVHLEQFFGPGTRLTVL.

The V and J genes are TRBV2 and TRBJ2-1, with 10 nucleotides matching TRBD2. V was pared by 3 bases and J by 3 bases, with 5 bases of the junction left unmatched. CDR3 length: 16 residues. From germline, CDR1 is SNHLY and CDR2 FYNNEI. In DNA form, the CDR3 reads TGTGCCAGCAGTGAGGAGCGGGGGGGCCTCTACAATGAGCAGTTCTTC. Translating it yields CASSEERGGLYNEQFF. Together with reference TRBV2 and TRBJ2-1, the CDR3 gives the full variable domain: EPEVTQTPSHQVTQMGQEVILRCVPISNHLYFYWYRQILGQKVEFLVSFYNNEISEKSEIFDDQFSVERPDGSNFTLKIRSTKLEDSAMYFCASSEERGGLYNEQFFGPGTRLTVL.

This clone has a count of ten or more. The gene calls are TRBV5-4 and TRBJ2-3; 10 nucleotides align to TRBD1. Germline V lookup: CDR1 SGHNT, CDR2 YYREEE (reference sequence). The CDR3 sequence is 12 residues long. The V gene end was trimmed by 1 base and the J gene end by 14 bases; junction bases not matched to a gene: 4. CDR3 region: CASSLPGQGTYF. The DNA for the CDR3 is TGTGCCAGCAGCTTGCCGGGACAGGGGACGTATTTT.

The J gene is TRBJ1-1, the V gene TRBV5-6; D unclear. The CDR3 contains 14 residues. Germline CDR1 and CDR2: SGHDT and YYEEEE. V was cut by 1 base and J by 1 base, with 8 bases left in between. The CDR3 DNA sequence: TGTGCCAGCAGCTTGTGGCAGGCGAACACTGAAGCTTTCTTT. Protein: CASSLWQANTEAFF. Full variable domain (outside the CDR3, taken from reference TRBV5-6 and TRBJ1-1): DAGVTQSPTHLIKTRGQQVTLRCSPKSGHDTVSWYQQALGQGPQFIFQYYEEEERQRGNFPDRFSGHQFPNYSSELNVNALLLGDSALYLCASSLWQANTEAFFGQGTRLTVV.

This rearrangement joins TRBV4-2 to TRBJ1-6, with D maybe TRBD1 (6 bases). V was cut by 0 bases and J by 5 bases, with 11 bases left in between. Germline CDR1 LGHNA, CDR2 YNFKEQ. This CDR3 comprises 16 residues. The chain's CDR3 is CASSQDFRGDNSPLHF. CDR3 bases: TGTGCCAGCAGCCAAGATTTCAGGGGCGATAATTCACCCCTCCACTTT.